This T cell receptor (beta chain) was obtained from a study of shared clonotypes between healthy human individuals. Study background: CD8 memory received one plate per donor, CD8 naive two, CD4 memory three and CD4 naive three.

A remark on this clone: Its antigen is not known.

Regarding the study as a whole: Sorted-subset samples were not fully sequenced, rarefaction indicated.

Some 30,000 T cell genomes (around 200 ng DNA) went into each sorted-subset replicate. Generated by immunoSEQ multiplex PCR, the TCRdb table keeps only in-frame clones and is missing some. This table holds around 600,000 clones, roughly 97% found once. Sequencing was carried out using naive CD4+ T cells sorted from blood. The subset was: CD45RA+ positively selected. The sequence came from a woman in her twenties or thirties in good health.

The CDR3 region has the DNA TGTGCCAGCAGCGGGGTAGGGACTAGCGGCTCCTACGAGCAGTACTTC. It specifies CASSGVGTSGSYEQYF. The chain carries TRBV2 and TRBJ2-7; 11 bases are shared with TRBD2. Germline V gene sequence: CDR1 SNHLY, CDR2 FYNNEI. The CDR3 is 16 amino acids. The junction had 7 bases not matched to a gene; V was cut back by 6 bases and J by 0 bases.